What follows are 30 T cell receptor beta chains derived from one specimen sequenced in a study of Tregs in tolerant kidney transplant recipients. These receptors have no identified antigens. Assay used: immunoSEQ multiplex PCR; TCRdb lists only in-frame clones, some missing. The sample records approximately 45,000 clones, about 95% being singletons. The sample comprised Tregs from blood cultured with allogeneic cells. The receptors were sampled from a human donor in good health.

V and J are TRBV10-1 and TRBJ2-2; D remains unclear. In germline, CDR1 is WNHNN, CDR2 SYGVQD (reference sequence). Trimming stripped 0 bases from V and 4 bases from J, with 18 bases between. The CDR3 extends over 18 amino acids. The CDR3 sequence is CASSESRLATPTTGELFF. DNA of the CDR3: TGCGCCAGCAGTGAGTCGCGTTTAGCAACCCCGACCACCGGGGAGCTGTTTTTT.

The genes are TRBV18 and TRBJ2-5; TRBD2 matches at 14 bases. This CDR3 is 20 amino acids long. Germline values: CDR1 KGHSH, CDR2 LQKENI. V was clipped by 3 bases and J by 2 bases; unmatched bases: 14. CDR3 sequence: CASSPGLAGARGWRQETQYF. Here the CDR3 DNA reads TGTGCCAGCTCACCGGGACTAGCGGGAGCAAGAGGGTGGCGGCAAGAGACCCAGTACTTC. The whole variable domain, filled in from reference TRBV18 and TRBJ2-5, reads NAGVMQNPRHLVRRRGQEARLRCSPMKGHSHVYWYRQLPEEGLKFMVYLQKENIIDESGMPKERFSAEFPKEGPSILRIQQVVRGDSAAYFCASSPGLAGARGWRQETQYFGPGTRLLVL.

The rearrangement links TRBV5-1 to TRBJ2-2; 9 nucleotides agree with TRBD1. The CDR3 loop spans 17 amino acids. Looked up from germline, CDR1 is SGHRS and CDR2 is YFSETQ. Trimming took 3 bases from V and 1 from J; bases not matched to a gene: 7. CDR3 DNA: TGCGCCAGCAGCTCCCTCCCGGGACAGGGGAACACCGGGGAGCTGTTTTTT. Protein: CASSSLPGQGNTGELFF.

In its sample, this clone was seen once. The chain links TRBV19 to TRBJ2-5, with D possibly matching TRBD2 (6 bases). Trimming cost V 5 bases and J 5 bases, with 18 bases left between them. The germline V gene encodes CDR1 LNHDA and CDR2 SQIVND (reference sequence). The CDR3 has 15 amino acids. The CDR3 DNA reads as TGTGCCAGTAGTCTCCACCTCTGGAGGGTGGAGACCCAGTACTTC. Translated, it gives CASSLHLWRVETQYF.

V gene TRBV7-9 combines with J gene TRBJ2-2; possibly TRBD1 or TRBD2 for D (6 bases each). V lost 8 bases to trimming and J lost 6 bases, with 19 bases between them. Germline loops: CDR1 SEHNR, CDR2 FQNEAQ (reference sequence). This CDR3 has 15 amino acids. This CDR3 is CASPSRTGAAGELFF. DNA for the CDR3: TGTGCCAGCCCCTCCAGGACGGGGGCGGCCGGGGAGCTGTTTTTT.

The V gene is TRBV30, the J gene TRBJ1-5, with TRBD1 matching 7 bases. V shed 3 bases, J shed 4 bases, and the junction held 12 bases outside the gene matches. This CDR3 contains 16 residues. Germline loops: CDR1 GTSNPN, CDR2 SVGIG (reference sequence). CDR3 nucleotide sequence: TGTGCCTGGAGGGCAAGAGGAGGGGGCTTTAATCAGCCCCAGCATTTT. Its translation: CAWRARGGGFNQPQHF.

The chain recombines TRBV6-6 with TRBJ1-6; possible D gene TRBD1, 6 bases. V lost 6 bases and J 6 bases, leaving 12 bases between the germline ends. Germline loops: CDR1 MNHNY, CDR2 SVGAGI (reference sequence). The CDR3 covers 14 residues. The DNA of the CDR3 is TGTGCCAGCAGAACGAGGGGGGTTAATTCACCCCTCCACTTT. Translation: CASRTRGVNSPLHF.

This rearrangement joins TRBV7-8 to TRBJ1-1; a possible D gene is TRBD1 (5 bases). Trimming took off 3 bases at V and 1 base at J, with 15 bases between the two ends. The CDR3 consists of 16 residues. In germline, CDR1 is SGHVS, CDR2 FQNEAQ. DNA for the CDR3: TGTGCCAGCAGCTTCATCTTTGGGGGAGCGAACACTGAAGCTTTCTTT. Translating it yields CASSFIFGGANTEAFF.

The V gene is TRBV5-6, the J gene TRBJ1-2; D is unclear. The CDR3 loop spans 13 amino acids. The germline V and J ends were trimmed by 4 bases and 4 bases, with 11 bases remaining between them. The germline V gene has CDR1 SGHDT and CDR2 YYEEEE. CDR3 amino acids: CASSPGWTYGYTF. The DNA for the CDR3 is TGTGCCAGCAGCCCCGGGTGGACCTATGGCTACACCTTC.

This sequence joins TRBV19 and TRBJ1-5, with D possibly being TRBD1 (6 bases). Trimming removed 11 bases at V and 7 bases at J, with 12 bases between. The CDR3 totals 11 residues. The germline V gene has CDR1 LNHDA and CDR2 SQIVND (reference sequence). CDR3 nucleotides: TGTGCCTCGGGGGCAGGGCAGCCCCAGCATTTT. Translation: CASGAGQPQHF.

V and J are TRBV6-4 and TRBJ2-3; D is possibly TRBD2 (5 bases). Germline values: CDR1 MRHNA, CDR2 SNTAGT. This CDR3 comprises 15 residues. With 8 bases removed from V and 2 bases from J, the gap between germline ends came to 17 bases. CDR3 in amino acids: CASSPGKKPTDTQYF. The CDR3, as DNA: TGTGCCAGCTCCCCGGGGAAGAAACCCACAGATACGCAGTATTTT.

The chain combines TRBV19 with TRBJ1-2, with 8 nucleotides matching TRBD1. With V trimmed by 5 bases and J by 8 bases, 13 bases remained unmatched. This CDR3 spans 15 amino acids. Germline V gene sequence: CDR1 LNHDA, CDR2 SQIVND (reference sequence). Here the CDR3 DNA reads TGTGCCAGTAGTTTCCTGGGACAGGCCGATAGAGGCTACACCTTC. Its translation: CASSFLGQADRGYTF. Full variable domain (remainder filled in from reference TRBV19 and TRBJ1-2): DGGITQSPKYLFRKEGQNVTLSCEQNLNHDAMYWYRQDPGQGLRLIYYSQIVNDFQKGDIAEGYSVSREKKESFPLTVTSAQKNPTAFYLCASSFLGQADRGYTFGSGTRLTVV.

CDR3 sequence: CASSTTGSRRKLFF. The CDR3 DNA is TGTGCCAGTAGTACAACAGGGAGTCGAAGGAAACTGTTTTTT. V is TRBV19 and J is TRBJ1-4; the D gene is possibly TRBD1 (6 bases). Trimming cost V 4 bases and J 11 bases, with 17 bases left between them. CDR3 length: 14 residues. Per the germline V gene, CDR1 is LNHDA and CDR2 is SQIVND (reference sequence). Based on the CDR3 plus reference TRBV19 and TRBJ1-4, the full variable domain is DGGITQSPKYLFRKEGQNVTLSCEQNLNHDAMYWYRQDPGQGLRLIYYSQIVNDFQKGDIAEGYSVSREKKESFPLTVTSAQKNPTAFYLCASSTTGSRRKLFFGSGTQLSVL.

This sequence joins TRBV5-6 and TRBJ1-5; no clear D gene. CDR3 length: 16 amino acids. The V end lost 4 bases, the J end lost 0 bases, and 14 bases lay between the germline ends. Germline CDR1 SGHDT, CDR2 YYEEEE. CDR3 nucleotide sequence: TGTGCCAGCAGCGCCCGGGAACAGCCTAGCAATCAGCCCCAGCATTTT. Residues: CASSAREQPSNQPQHF. The variable domain in full, with the rest retrieved from reference TRBV5-6 and TRBJ1-5, is DAGVTQSPTHLIKTRGQQVTLRCSPKSGHDTVSWYQQALGQGPQFIFQYYEEEERQRGNFPDRFSGHQFPNYSSELNVNALLLGDSALYLCASSAREQPSNQPQHFGDGTRLSIL.

This chain links TRBV5-4 with TRBJ1-2, with 9 bases identical to TRBD1. Germline V lookup: CDR1 SGHNT, CDR2 YYREEE (reference sequence). CDR3 length: 15 amino acids. J gave up 4 bases and V 3 bases, and 7 bases lay outside the gene matches. The CDR3 sequence is CASSWGGTGTYGYTF. The CDR3 bases are TGTGCCAGCAGCTGGGGCGGGACAGGGACCTATGGCTACACCTTC.

CDR3 amino acids: CASSPGQVRFGTSQHF. In nucleotides, the CDR3 is TGTGCCAGCTCACCAGGGCAGGTCCGTTTTGGGACGTCCCAGCATTTT. V and J are TRBV18 and TRBJ1-5; TRBD1 might be the D (5 bases). V lost 2 bases and J lost 11, with 22 bases in between. Germline V gene sequence: CDR1 KGHSH, CDR2 LQKENI. CDR3 size: 16 residues.

A remark on this clone: The junction shows a germline mismatch at one end, possibly a read error. This chain uses TRBV7-7 with TRBJ2-1; perhaps TRBD2 as D (7 bases). CDR3 length: 14 amino acids. The germline gives CDR1 SSHAT, CDR2 FNYEAQ (reference sequence). DNA for the CDR3: TGTGCTAGCAGCCACTCGGGGGGCCGTAATGAGCAGTTCTTC. Its translation is CASSHSGGRNEQFF.

The chain joins TRBV10-2 to TRBJ1-5; D ambiguous. The CDR3 loop spans 14 amino acids. CDR1 and CDR2 (germline): WSHSY, SAAADI. The V end lost 3 bases, the J end lost 11 bases, and 17 bases lay between the germline ends. CDR3 in amino acids: CASSEAAAPLAQHF. CDR3 DNA sequence: TGCGCCAGCAGTGAAGCGGCAGCCCCGTTGGCCCAGCATTTT.

The chain is built from TRBV6-5 and TRBJ2-1; 11 bases align to TRBD1. Germline CDR1 MNHEY, CDR2 SVGAGI. With V trimmed by 7 bases and J by 6 bases, 5 bases remained unmatched. There are 14 residues in the CDR3. The CDR3 is CASTTGTGGNEQFF. The CDR3 nucleotides read TGTGCCAGCACCACCGGGACAGGGGGCAATGAGCAGTTCTTC.

The chain carries TRBV7-2 and TRBJ2-2; 8 positions match TRBD2. The CDR3 length is 15 residues. Losses at the gene ends were 5 bases for V and 6 bases for J; bases not matched to a gene: 8. Per the germline V gene, CDR1 is SGHTA and CDR2 is FQGNSA. The CDR3 coding sequence is TGTGCCAGCAGCCCCCTGGGAGCGGGAGCCGGGGAGCTGTTTTTT. Translating it yields CASSPLGAGAGELFF.

V usage is TRBV18 and J usage is TRBJ2-7; TRBD1 is a possible D gene (6 bases). CDR1 is KGHSH, CDR2 LQKENI, per germline. Trimming shortened V by 3 bases and J by 3 bases, and 9 bases separated the two germline ends. The CDR3 has 13 residues. This chain's CDR3 is CASSPGQYYEQYF. As DNA, the CDR3 is TGTGCCAGCTCACCCGGACAGTACTACGAGCAGTACTTC.

The chain couples TRBV19 to TRBJ2-1; unclear D gene. The CDR3 has 15 amino acids. V was cut by 6 bases and J by 0 bases, with 12 bases left in between. CDR1 is LNHDA and CDR2 is SQIVND in the germline V gene (reference sequence). CDR3 residues: CASRGSIFSYNEQFF. CDR3 nucleotide sequence: TGTGCCAGTAGGGGAAGTATTTTCTCCTACAATGAGCAGTTCTTC.

This chain links TRBV7-2 with TRBJ2-1; 10 positions match TRBD2. V dropped 6 bases and J dropped 0; count of bases not matched to a gene: 5. The length of the CDR3 is 16 residues. Germline CDR1 SGHTA, CDR2 FQGNSA. The CDR3 region is CASSLSGRASYNEQFF. For the CDR3, the DNA is TGTGCCAGCAGTTTGAGCGGGAGGGCCTCCTACAATGAGCAGTTCTTC.

The J gene is TRBJ2-2, the V gene TRBV2, with D unclear. Germline loops: CDR1 SNHLY, CDR2 FYNNEI. This CDR3 spans 14 amino acids. V lost 6 bases and J 0 bases, leaving 8 bases between the germline ends. CDR3 coding DNA: TGTGCCAGCAGCGCGATGGCGAACACCGGGGAGCTGTTTTTT. This codes for CASSAMANTGELFF.

The CDR3, as DNA: TGTGCCAGCAGCTACTACAGAGAGACCCAGTACTTC. Its translation is CASSYYRETQYF. V gene TRBV11-2 combines with J gene TRBJ2-5, with unresolved D. V gave up 4 bases and J gave up 4 bases, with 7 bases separating them. This CDR3 spans 12 amino acids. Looked up from germline, CDR1 is SGHAT and CDR2 is FQNNGV.

The J gene is TRBJ1-4, the V gene TRBV2; D perhaps matches TRBD1 (5 bases). The CDR3 is 15 amino acids. CDR1 and CDR2 from the germline V gene are SNHLY and FYNNEI. Deletions cut 6 bases from V and 7 bases from J, with 18 bases between. The CDR3 region is CASRVQGTIGEKLFF. The CDR3, as DNA: TGTGCCAGCAGGGTCCAGGGTACGATCGGTGAAAAACTGTTTTTT.

The V gene is TRBV7-8, the J gene TRBJ2-3, with D hard to call. Trimming left V 5 bases short and J 6 bases short, with 12 bases between. The CDR3 is 13 amino acids. Germline V CDR1 and CDR2: SGHVS, FQNEAQ. CDR3 nucleotide sequence: TGTGCCAGCAGCCTCAGCCTCGGGGATACGCAGTATTTT. Protein product: CASSLSLGDTQYF.

J is TRBJ1-2 and V is TRBV6-5; the D gene is possibly TRBD1 (5 bases). The CDR3 runs to 16 residues. Trimming cost V 0 bases and J 4 bases, with 15 bases left between them. Germline-derived CDR1 and CDR2 are MNHEY and SVGAGI. The CDR3 region has the DNA TGTGCCAGCAGTTACTCGAGGGCCAGGGCGGGCTATGGCTACACCTTC. It encodes CASSYSRARAGYGYTF.

J is TRBJ2-7 and V is TRBV14; D is ambiguous. The V gene's germline CDR1 is SGHDN and CDR2 FVKESK. The length of the CDR3 is 11 residues. V was trimmed by 4 bases and J by 4 bases, leaving 5 bases between them. CDR3 region: CASSLLYEQYF. Here the CDR3 DNA reads TGTGCCAGCAGCCTTCTGTACGAGCAGTACTTC.

This chain connects TRBV6-5 to TRBJ1-1, with 11 bases fitting TRBD1. Germline loops: CDR1 MNHEY, CDR2 SVGAGI. J gave up 12 bases and V 6 bases, and 12 bases lay outside the gene matches. The CDR3 is 14 residues long. Here the CDR3 reads CASRLRTGGALSFF. CDR3 in DNA: TGTGCCAGCAGGTTAAGGACAGGGGGCGCCTTGTCTTTCTTT.